This T cell receptor beta chain emerged from a study of TIL therapy for anti-PD-1-resistant metastatic lung cancer (dated by TCRdb to about 2021). Some background on the complete study: Tumors were collected before any PD-1/PD-L1 blockade, after which patients were given nivolumab, and patients who progressed were given lymphodepletion, an infusion of expanded TIL and IL-2. A median non-synonymous tumor mutation burden of over 1.2 mutations per megabase was determined across the cohort by whole-exome sequencing. Clonotypes were tracked across tumor, expanded TIL product and serial blood samples by T cell receptor beta sequencing of tumor and peripheral blood. Enrolled patients had a median age of approximately 49 years (range about 38-75) and a median tumor PD-L1 proportion score of 4.5% to 6.5%. Most of the cohort had lung adenocarcinoma, several tumors were EGFR-mutant and two were ALK-rearranged, and half of the patients were current or former smokers.

General conclusions and limits of the study: The cohort was highly selected, with more treatment-naive, never-smoker and oncogene-addicted patients than typical, limiting generalizability. The baseline peripheral repertoire was partially replaced by infused TIL clonotypes, which then decayed over months, and no apparent association between persistence and response was found. The study protocol defined all tumor marker inferences as exploratory.

Between the V and J ends, shortened by 3 bases and 10 bases respectively, the junction contains 13 bases. From cysteine to phenylalanine, the CDR3 is 13 amino acids long. The retained sequence is limited to the CDR3, 39 bases, with the frame set at the first base. The immunoSEQ v3 hsTCRB kit was used to amplify TCR beta CDR3 regions from genomic DNA through bias-controlled multiplex PCR. An Illumina NextSeq 500 was used to sequence the TCR libraries, reaching roughly 1.9 million read pairs at survey level or roughly 5-6.5 million at deep level. As for the original processing: V, D and J genes were assigned, non-productive sequences were removed, and clonality was reported by immunoSEQ Analyzer software. Repertoires were compared by productive Simpson clonality and by the Morisita overlap index of productive TRB rearrangements between infused TIL and blood. For each clone in blood, the absolute clonotype count was estimated by multiplying the lymphocyte count by the CD3+ fraction and by the clone's productive frequency. TCRdb stores this immuneACCESS table with in-frame sequences only. Part of the clones is absent; in the studies checked, under half of the shortfall reflects unresolved V genes, and no reason is known for the rest. Clone size and V and J calls were adopted from that table, with D and trimming inferred from the DNA. Within this sample are around 21,000 clones, with just over 70% of them counted one time only. The ten largest clones take up about 2.1% of the sample.

This specimen's time point label, per the study, means: pre-treatment sample, taken before nivolumab and TIL therapy. Adults with stage 4 NSCLC were enrolled in a dual-center phase I trial from 2017 to early 2020. Samples were obtained from a single-arm, open-label phase I trial in which tumor-infiltrating lymphocyte therapy with nivolumab was evaluated in advanced non-small cell lung cancer. Blood mononuclear cells from EDTA tubes were separated on a Ficoll gradient and snap-frozen as pellets, and DNA was extracted from the cells using a Qiagen mini-prep kit. With regard to this clone: Its antigen is still unknown. Nothing much larger sits one base from this clone, and base qualities are not available.

This specimen was blood, taken at baseline. The sequence came from a person between 30 and 79 years old with non-small cell lung cancer. The rearranged chain carries TRBV12-3 or TRBV12-4 and TRBJ2-1; the D gene is unclear. The sequenced DNA is TGTGCCAGCAGTTTTGGGCAGTATTTCGAGCAGTTCTTC. This yields the protein CASSFGQYFEQFF.